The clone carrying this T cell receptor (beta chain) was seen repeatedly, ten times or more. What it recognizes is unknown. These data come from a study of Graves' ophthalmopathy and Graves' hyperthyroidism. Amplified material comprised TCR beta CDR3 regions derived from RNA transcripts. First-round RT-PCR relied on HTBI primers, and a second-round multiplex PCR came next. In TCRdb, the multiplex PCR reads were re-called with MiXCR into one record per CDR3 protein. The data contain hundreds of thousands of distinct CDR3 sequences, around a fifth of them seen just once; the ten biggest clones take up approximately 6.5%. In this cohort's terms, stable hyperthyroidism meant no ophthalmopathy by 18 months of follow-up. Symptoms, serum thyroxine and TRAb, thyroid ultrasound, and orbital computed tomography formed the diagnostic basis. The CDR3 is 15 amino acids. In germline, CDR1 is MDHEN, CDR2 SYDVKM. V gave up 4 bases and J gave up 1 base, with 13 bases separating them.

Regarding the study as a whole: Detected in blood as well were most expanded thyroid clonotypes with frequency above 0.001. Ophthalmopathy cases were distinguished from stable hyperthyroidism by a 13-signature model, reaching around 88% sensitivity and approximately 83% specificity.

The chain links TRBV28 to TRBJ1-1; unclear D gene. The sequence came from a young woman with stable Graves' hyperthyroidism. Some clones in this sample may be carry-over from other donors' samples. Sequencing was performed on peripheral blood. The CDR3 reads CASSSMRGRNTEAFF. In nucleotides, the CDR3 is TGTGCCAGCAGTTCCATGCGGGGTAGGAACACTGAAGCTTTCTTT.